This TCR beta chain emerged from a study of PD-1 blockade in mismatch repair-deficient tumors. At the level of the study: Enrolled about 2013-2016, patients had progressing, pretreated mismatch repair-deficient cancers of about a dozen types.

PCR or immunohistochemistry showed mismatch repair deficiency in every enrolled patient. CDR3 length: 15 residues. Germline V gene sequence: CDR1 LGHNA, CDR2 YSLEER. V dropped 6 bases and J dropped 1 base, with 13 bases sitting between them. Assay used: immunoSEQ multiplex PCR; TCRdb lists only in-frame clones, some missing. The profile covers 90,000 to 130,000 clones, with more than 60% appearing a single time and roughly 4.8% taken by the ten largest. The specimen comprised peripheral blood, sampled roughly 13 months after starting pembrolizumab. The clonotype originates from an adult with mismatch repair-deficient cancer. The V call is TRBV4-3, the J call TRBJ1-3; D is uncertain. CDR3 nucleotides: TGCGCCAGCAGTCCATATCGGGGTTCTGGAAACACCATATATTTT. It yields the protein CASSPYRGSGNTIYF.